The source of this T cell receptor (beta chain) is a study of T-cell memory formation after mild COVID-19. The CDR3 is 18 residues long. The V and J ends lost 5 bases and 5 bases, in that order; junction bases with no gene match: 19. Germline CDR1 and CDR2: SEHNR and FQNEAQ (reference sequence). TCRdb analysed the 5' RACE reads with MiXCR anew, one entry per CDR3 protein. The table includes approximately 410,000 distinct CDR3 sequences, about a quarter detected once. This clonotype was observed a few times. What was sequenced was PBMCs or a T cell subset sorted from them (not recorded which). The V gene is TRBV7-9, the J gene TRBJ1-2, with 8 bases identical to TRBD1. The receptor was derived from an adult woman who had mild COVID-19 (a few samples of this study predate the infection). Cell type and time point are not known. The CDR3 sequence: CASSRGGYGQGGLYGYTF. CDR3 DNA sequence: TGTGCCAGCAGCCGAGGGGGGTACGGACAGGGAGGACTTTATGGCTACACCTTC. Full variable domain (missing parts from reference TRBV7-9 and TRBJ1-2): DTGVSQNPRHKITKRGQNVTFRCDPISEHNRLYWYRQTLGQGPEFLTYFQNEAQLEKSRLLSDRFSAERPKGSFSTLEIQRTEQGDSAMYLCASSRGGYGQGGLYGYTFGSGTRLTVV.